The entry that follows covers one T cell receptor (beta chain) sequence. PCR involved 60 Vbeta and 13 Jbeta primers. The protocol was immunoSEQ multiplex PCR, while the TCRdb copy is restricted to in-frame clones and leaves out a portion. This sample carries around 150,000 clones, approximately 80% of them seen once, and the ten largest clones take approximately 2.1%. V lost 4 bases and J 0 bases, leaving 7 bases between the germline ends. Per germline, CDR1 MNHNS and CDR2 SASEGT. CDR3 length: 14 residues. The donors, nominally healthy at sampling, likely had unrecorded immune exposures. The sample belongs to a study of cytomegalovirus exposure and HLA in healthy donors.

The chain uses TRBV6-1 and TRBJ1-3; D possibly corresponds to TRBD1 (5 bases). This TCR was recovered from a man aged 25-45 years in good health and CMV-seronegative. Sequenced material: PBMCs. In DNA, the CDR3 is TGTGCCAGCAGTGCGGGGGACTCTGGAAACACCATATATTTT. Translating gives CASSAGDSGNTIYF.